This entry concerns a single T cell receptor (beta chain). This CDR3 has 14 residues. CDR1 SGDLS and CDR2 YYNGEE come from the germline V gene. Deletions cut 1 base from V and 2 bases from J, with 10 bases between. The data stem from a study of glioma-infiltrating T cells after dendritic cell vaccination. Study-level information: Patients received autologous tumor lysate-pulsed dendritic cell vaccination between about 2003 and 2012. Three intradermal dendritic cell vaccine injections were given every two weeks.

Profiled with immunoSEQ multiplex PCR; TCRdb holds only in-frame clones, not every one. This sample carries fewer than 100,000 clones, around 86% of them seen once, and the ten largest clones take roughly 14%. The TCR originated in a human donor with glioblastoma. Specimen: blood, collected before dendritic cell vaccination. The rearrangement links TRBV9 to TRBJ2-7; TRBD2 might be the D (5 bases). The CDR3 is CASSVNSRAYEQYF. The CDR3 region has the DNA TGTGCCAGCAGCGTAAATTCGAGGGCCTACGAGCAGTACTTC.